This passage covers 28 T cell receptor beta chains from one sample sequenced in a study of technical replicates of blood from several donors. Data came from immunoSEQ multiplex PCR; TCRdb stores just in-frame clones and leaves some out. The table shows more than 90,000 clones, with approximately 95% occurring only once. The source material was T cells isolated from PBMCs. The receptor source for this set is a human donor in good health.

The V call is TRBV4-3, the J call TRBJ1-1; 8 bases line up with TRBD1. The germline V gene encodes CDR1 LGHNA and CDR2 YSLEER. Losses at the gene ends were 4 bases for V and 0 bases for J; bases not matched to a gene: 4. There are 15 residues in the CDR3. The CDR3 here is CASSLRQGMNTEAFF. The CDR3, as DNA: TGCGCCAGCAGCCTCCGACAGGGGATGAACACTGAAGCTTTCTTT.

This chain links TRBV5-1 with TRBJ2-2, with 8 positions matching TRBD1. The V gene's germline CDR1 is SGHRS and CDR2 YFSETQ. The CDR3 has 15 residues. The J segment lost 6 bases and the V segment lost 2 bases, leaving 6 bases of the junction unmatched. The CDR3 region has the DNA TGCGCCAGCAGCTTCGGCAGGGGGCTCTCCGGGGAGCTGTTTTTT. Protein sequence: CASSFGRGLSGELFF.

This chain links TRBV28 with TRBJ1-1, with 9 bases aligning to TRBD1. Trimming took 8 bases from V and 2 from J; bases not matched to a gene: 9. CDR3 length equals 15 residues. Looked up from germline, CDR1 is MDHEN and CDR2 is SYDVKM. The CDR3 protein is CASGGTGMVNTEAFF. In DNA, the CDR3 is TGTGCCAGCGGGGGGACAGGGATGGTAAACACTGAAGCTTTCTTT.

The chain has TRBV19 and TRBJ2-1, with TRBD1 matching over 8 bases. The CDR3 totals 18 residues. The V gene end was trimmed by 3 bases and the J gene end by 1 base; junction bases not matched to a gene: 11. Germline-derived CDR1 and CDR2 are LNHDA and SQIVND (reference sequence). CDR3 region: CASSMFRGLGGSYNEQFF. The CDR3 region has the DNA TGTGCCAGTAGTATGTTCAGGGGGCTGGGCGGTTCCTACAATGAGCAGTTCTTC.

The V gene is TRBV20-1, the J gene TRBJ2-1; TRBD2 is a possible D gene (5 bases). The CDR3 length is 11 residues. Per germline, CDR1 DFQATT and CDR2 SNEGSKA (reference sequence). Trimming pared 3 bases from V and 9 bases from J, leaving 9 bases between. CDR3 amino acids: CSASNGIEQFF. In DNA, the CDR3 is TGCAGTGCTAGTAACGGGATTGAGCAGTTCTTC.

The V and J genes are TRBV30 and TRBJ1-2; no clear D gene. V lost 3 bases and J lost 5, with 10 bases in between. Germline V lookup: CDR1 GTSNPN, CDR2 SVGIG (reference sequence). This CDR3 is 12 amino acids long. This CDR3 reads CAWRSLLYGYTF. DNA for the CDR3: TGTGCCTGGAGGTCCCTACTTTATGGCTACACCTTC.

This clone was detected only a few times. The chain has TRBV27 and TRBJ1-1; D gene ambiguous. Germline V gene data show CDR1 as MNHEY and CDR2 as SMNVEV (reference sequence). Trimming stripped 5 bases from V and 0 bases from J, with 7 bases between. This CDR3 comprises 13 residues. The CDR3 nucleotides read TGTGCCAGCAGTCTACAGATGAACACTGAAGCTTTCTTT. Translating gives CASSLQMNTEAFF.

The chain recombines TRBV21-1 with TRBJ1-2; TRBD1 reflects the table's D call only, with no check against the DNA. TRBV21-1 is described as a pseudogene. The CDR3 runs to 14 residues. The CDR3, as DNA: TGTGCCAGCAGCAAAGCGGGACAGGGGTTCGGCTACACCTTC. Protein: CASSKAGQGFGYTF.

The CDR3 DNA reads as TGTGCCAGCAGTCCGCACAGGGTCGGCACTGAAGCTTTCTTT. This encodes CASSPHRVGTEAFF. The chain uses TRBV6-6 and TRBJ1-1, with D possibly matching TRBD1 (6 bases). The V gene lost 5 bases and the J gene lost 4 bases, with 14 bases spanning the gap. Germline V gene sequence: CDR1 MNHNY, CDR2 SVGAGI (reference sequence). CDR3 length equals 14 residues.

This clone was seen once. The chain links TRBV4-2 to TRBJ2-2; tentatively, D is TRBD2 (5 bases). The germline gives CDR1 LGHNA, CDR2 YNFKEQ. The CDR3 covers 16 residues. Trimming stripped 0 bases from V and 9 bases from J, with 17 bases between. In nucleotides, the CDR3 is TGTGCCAGCAGCCAAGATCAGCGAGCGGTTGACCGGGAGCTGTTTTTT. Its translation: CASSQDQRAVDRELFF.

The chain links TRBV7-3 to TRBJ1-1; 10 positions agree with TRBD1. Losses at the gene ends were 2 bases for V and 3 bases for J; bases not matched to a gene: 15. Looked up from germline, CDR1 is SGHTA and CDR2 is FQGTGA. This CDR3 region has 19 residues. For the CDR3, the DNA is TGTGCCAGCAGCTTATTCGGAGGACAGGGGGAGAGTCGGGACACTGAAGCTTTCTTT. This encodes CASSLFGGQGESRDTEAFF.

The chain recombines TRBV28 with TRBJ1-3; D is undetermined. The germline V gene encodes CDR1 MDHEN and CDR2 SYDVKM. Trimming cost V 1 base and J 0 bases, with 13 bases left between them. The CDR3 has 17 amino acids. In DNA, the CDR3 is TGTGCCAGCAGTTTATTGGGAGCCTCGAGCTCTGGAAACACCATATATTTT. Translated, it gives CASSLLGASSSGNTIYF.

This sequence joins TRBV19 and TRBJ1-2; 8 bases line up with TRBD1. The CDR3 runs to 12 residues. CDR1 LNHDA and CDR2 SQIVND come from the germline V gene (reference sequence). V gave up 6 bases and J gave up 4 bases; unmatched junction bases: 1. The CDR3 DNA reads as TGTGCCAGTAGAACAGGGGGCTATGGCTACACCTTC. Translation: CASRTGGYGYTF.

The CDR3 DNA is TGTGCCAGCAGCCACTCCGGGACTGATGACTACGAGCAGTACTTC. Translating it yields CASSHSGTDDYEQYF. V and J are TRBV4-2 and TRBJ2-7; perhaps TRBD2 as D (6 bases). The V gene's germline CDR1 is LGHNA and CDR2 YNFKEQ. This CDR3 is built from 15 residues. The V end lost 3 bases, the J end lost 3 bases, and 15 bases lay between the germline ends.

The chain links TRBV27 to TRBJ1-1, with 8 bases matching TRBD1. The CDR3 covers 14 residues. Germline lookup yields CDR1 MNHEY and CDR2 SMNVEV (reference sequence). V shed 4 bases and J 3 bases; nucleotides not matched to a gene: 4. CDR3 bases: TGTGCCAGCAGTTCGGGACAGGAGTACACTGAAGCTTTCTTT. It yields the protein CASSSGQEYTEAFF.

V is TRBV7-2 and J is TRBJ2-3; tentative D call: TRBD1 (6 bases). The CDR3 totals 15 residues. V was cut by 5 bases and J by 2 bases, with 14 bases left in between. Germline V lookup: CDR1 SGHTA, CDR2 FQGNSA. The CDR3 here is CASSPWTAHTDTQYF. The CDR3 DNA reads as TGTGCCAGCAGCCCCTGGACAGCCCACACAGATACGCAGTATTTT.

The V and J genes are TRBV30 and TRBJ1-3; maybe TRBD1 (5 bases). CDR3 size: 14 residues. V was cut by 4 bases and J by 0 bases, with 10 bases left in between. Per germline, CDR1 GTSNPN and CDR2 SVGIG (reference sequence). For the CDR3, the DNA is TGTGCCTGGACCACAGGAAACTCTGGAAACACCATATATTTT. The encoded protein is CAWTTGNSGNTIYF.

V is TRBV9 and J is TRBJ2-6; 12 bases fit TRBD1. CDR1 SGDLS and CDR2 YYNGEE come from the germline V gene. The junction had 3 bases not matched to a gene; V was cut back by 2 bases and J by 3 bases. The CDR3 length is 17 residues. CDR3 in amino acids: CASSVGTGGYGANVLTF. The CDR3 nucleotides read TGTGCCAGCAGCGTCGGGACAGGGGGCTATGGGGCCAACGTCCTGACTTTC.

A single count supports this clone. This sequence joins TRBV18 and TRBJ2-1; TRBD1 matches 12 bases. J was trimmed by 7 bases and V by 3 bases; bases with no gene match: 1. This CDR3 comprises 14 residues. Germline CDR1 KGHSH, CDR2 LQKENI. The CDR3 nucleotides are TGTGCCAGCTCACCGGGACAGGGGGCTAATGAGCAGTTCTTC. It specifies CASSPGQGANEQFF.

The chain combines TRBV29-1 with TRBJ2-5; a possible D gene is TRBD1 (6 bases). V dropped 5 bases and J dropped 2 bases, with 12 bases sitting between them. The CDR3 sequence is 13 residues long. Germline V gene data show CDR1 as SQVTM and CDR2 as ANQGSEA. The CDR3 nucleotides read TGCAGCGTTAAACAGGGCTATCAAGAGACCCAGTACTTC. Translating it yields CSVKQGYQETQYF. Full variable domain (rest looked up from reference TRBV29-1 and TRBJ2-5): SAVISQKPSRDICQRGTSLTIQCQVDSQVTMMFWYRQQPGQSLTLIATANQGSEATYESGFVIDKFPISRPNLTFSTLTVSNMSPEDSSIYLCSVKQGYQETQYFGPGTRLLVL.

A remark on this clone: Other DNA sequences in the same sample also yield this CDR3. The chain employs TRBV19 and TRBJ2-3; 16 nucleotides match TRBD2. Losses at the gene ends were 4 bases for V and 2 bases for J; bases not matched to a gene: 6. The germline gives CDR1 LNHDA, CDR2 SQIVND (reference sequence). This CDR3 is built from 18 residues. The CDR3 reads CASSTPGLAGGPTDTQYF. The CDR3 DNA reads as TGTGCCAGTAGTACACCGGGACTAGCGGGGGGGCCCACAGATACGCAGTATTTT.

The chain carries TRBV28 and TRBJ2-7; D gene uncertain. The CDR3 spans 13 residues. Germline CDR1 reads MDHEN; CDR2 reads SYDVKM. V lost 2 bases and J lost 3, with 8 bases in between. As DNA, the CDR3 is TGTGCCAGCAGTTTAGACACTCGCTACGAGCAGTACTTC. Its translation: CASSLDTRYEQYF.

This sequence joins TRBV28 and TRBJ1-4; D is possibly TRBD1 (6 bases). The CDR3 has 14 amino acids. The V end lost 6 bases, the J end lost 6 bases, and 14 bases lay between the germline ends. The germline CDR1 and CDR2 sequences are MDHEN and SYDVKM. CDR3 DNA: TGTGCCAGCAGCATTACAGGGTACGATGAAAAACTGTTTTTT. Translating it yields CASSITGYDEKLFF.

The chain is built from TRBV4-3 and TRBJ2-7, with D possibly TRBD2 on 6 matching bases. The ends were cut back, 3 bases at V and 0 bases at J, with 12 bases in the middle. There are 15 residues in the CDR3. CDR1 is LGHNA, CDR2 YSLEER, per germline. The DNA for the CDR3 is TGCGCCAGCAGCCACCGGGTCGGGAGCTCCTACGAGCAGTACTTC. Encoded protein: CASSHRVGSSYEQYF.

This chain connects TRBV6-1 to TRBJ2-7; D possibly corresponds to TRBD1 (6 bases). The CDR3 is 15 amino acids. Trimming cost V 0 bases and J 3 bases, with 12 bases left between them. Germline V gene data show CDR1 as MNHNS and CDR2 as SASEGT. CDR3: CASSEAGAIFYEQYF. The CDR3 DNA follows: TGTGCCAGCAGTGAAGCGGGGGCCATTTTCTACGAGCAGTACTTC.

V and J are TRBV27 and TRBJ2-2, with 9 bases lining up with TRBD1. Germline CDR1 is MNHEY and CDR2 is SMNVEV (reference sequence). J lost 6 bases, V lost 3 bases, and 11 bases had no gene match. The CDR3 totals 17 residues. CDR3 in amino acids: CASSLGQGTGHAGELFF. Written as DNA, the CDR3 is TGTGCCAGCAGTTTGGGACAGGGAACGGGTCACGCCGGGGAGCTGTTTTTT.

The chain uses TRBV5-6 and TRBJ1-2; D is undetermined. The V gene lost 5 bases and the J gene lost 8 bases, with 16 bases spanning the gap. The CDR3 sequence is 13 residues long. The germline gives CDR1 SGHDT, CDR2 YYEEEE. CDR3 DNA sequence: TGTGCCAGCAGGGAGGGCCCGACCTTAGGCTACACCTTC. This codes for CASREGPTLGYTF.

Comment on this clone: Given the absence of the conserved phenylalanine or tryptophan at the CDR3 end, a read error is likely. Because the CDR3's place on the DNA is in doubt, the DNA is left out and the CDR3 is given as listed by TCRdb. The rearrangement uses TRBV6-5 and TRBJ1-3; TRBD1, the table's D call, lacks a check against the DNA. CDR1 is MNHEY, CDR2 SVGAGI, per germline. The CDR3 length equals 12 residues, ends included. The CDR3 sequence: CASSCSCRDRAK.